These T cell receptor beta chains were read from a single sample in a study of cytomegalovirus exposure and HLA in healthy donors. Clones were sequenced by immunoSEQ multiplex PCR, and TCRdb holds only the in-frame ones, with some missing. The sample comprises about 130,000 clones, around three quarters of which are singletons, and under 5.5% rests with the top ten. Sequenced sample: PBMCs. These receptors were obtained from a man aged 25-45 years in good health. The CDR3 runs from the conserved cysteine through the conserved F or W. The order of the fields is V gene, CDR3 length, clone size, J gene, D gene, CDR3 DNA, CDR3 protein. A D gene is named only where the DNA matches it firmly. A clone size is listed for some rows: how often the clone was seen (once, few, many), or a class if it is expanded.

TRBV2	15	-	TRBJ2-1	TRBD2	TGTGCCAGCGTCTCGGGACTAGCGGGGTACAATGAGCAGTTCTTC	CASVSGLAGYNEQFF
TRBV27	18	-	TRBJ1-1	-	TGTGCCAGCAGTTACCGGGGGAGGGTTTCCCTTTCGTACACTGAAGCTTTCTTT	CASSYRGRVSLSYTEAFF
TRBV6-5	14	-	TRBJ1-1	-	TGTGCCAGCAGTTCCGCAGTGTTGAACACTGAAGCTTTCTTT	CASSSAVLNTEAFF
TRBV5-8	15	-	TRBJ1-5	-	TGTGCCAGCAGCTTTAGGGGTCATAGCAATCAGCCCCAGCATTTT	CASSFRGHSNQPQHF
TRBV18	15	-	TRBJ1-5	TRBD1	TGTGCCAGCTCACAGGGGACAGGACAAAATCAGCCCCAGCATTTT	CASSQGTGQNQPQHF
TRBV7-9	14	-	TRBJ2-3	-	TGTGCCAGCAGCTTAGATGGGAGGCCAGATACGCAGTATTTT	CASSLDGRPDTQYF
TRBV21-1	16	-	TRBJ2-2	-	TGTGCCAGCAGCCTCCGACTAGCCGTATCGACCGGGGAGCTGTTTTTT	CASSLRLAVSTGELFF
TRBV6-1	15	-	TRBJ1-1	-	TGTGCCAGCAGTCTGGCAGGGGCTGGAGACACTGAAGCTTTCTTT	CASSLAGAGDTEAFF
TRBV5-1	18	once	TRBJ2-5	TRBD1	TGCGCCAGCAGCCTCCCAACCTACCGGGACAGGGCAGCAGAGACCCAGTACTTC	CASSLPTYRDRAAETQYF
TRBV27	13	-	TRBJ2-6	-	TGTGCCAGCAAGGAGACTGGGGCCAACGTCCTGACTTTC	CASKETGANVLTF
TRBV6-5	15	-	TRBJ2-3	TRBD2	TGTGCCAGCAGTAGCCCTGGGGGGGGCACAGATACGCAGTATTTT	CASSSPGGGTDTQYF
TRBV7-2	12	once	TRBJ1-2	-	TGTGCCAGCAGCTTGGGAGGTTATGGCTACACCTTC	CASSLGGYGYTF
TRBV6-5	14	-	TRBJ2-1	-	TGTGCCAGCAGTTTGGCGATCCTAGACAATGAGCAGTTCTTC	CASSLAILDNEQFF
TRBV10-3	15	-	TRBJ2-2	TRBD2	TGTGCCATCAGTGGGACTAGCGGGAGTGGCGGGGAGCTGTTTTTT	CAISGTSGSGGELFF